This TCR beta chain is from a study of response to subunit inactivated influenza vaccine. Study results and caveats: T cells newly recruited by each seasonal influenza vaccination are few, the authors suggested.

This clonotype was counted many times. The antigen is undetermined. From the RT-PCR reads, TCRdb called clonotypes with MiXCR, one entry per CDR3 protein. This sample has roughly 500,000 distinct CDR3 sequences, with more than 15% found just once. Looked up from germline, CDR1 is DFQATT and CDR2 is SNEGSKA (reference sequence). V gave up 4 bases and J gave up 0 bases; unmatched junction bases: 8. The CDR3 runs 16 residues. This clonotype was obtained from a man between 50 and 69 years old who received an inactivated influenza vaccine. The V call is TRBV20-1, the J call TRBJ2-7; 11 bases fit TRBD2. The source material was CD4+ T cells sorted from PBMCs, sampled roughly 24 months after vaccination. Written as DNA, the CDR3 is TGCAGTGCTACTGGACTAGCGGGTTGGAGCTCCTACGAGCAGTACTTC. Translation: CSATGLAGWSSYEQYF.